A selection of T cell receptor beta chains follows, all from one sample in a study of blood T cell repertoires in COVID-19. Sequenced by immunoSEQ multiplex PCR; TCRdb stores in-frame clones only, minus some. The sample records 30,000 to 45,000 clones, around nine tenths being singletons. Sequenced: peripheral blood. These receptor sequences come from a man in his 60s with active COVID-19. Both conserved end residues are part of each CDR3. A D gene is named only where the DNA matches it firmly. For some rows the clone size is stated as once, few or many, or as a class when expanded; others skip it.

abundance: -; j_gene: TRBJ2-7; d_gene: -; v_gene: TRBV18; CDR3nt: TGTGCCAGCTCACAGGGGGGGTACGAGCAGTACTTC; CDR3aa: CASSQGGYEQYF
abundance: -; j_gene: TRBJ2-7; d_gene: TRBD1; v_gene: TRBV6-6; CDR3nt: TGTGCCAGCAGTTTGGTTGGGACAGGAGCGTCCGAGCAGTACTTC; CDR3aa: CASSLVGTGASEQYF
abundance: -; j_gene: TRBJ2-2; d_gene: TRBD2; v_gene: TRBV2; CDR3nt: TGTGCCATCGCCGGGGGGACTAGCGGGTCCACCGGGGAGCTGTTTTTT; CDR3aa: CAIAGGTSGSTGELFF
abundance: -; j_gene: TRBJ2-3; d_gene: TRBD2; v_gene: TRBV2; CDR3nt: TGTGCCAGCAGACTAACTAGCGGGAGACTTCGTACGCAGTATTTT; CDR3aa: CASRLTSGRLRTQYF
abundance: -; j_gene: TRBJ2-1; d_gene: -; v_gene: TRBV7-6; CDR3nt: TGTGCCAGCAGCTTAGCTAGACTCGGGGATGAGCAGTTCTTC; CDR3aa: CASSLARLGDEQFF
abundance: once; j_gene: TRBJ2-3; d_gene: TRBD1; v_gene: TRBV5-1; CDR3nt: TGCGCCAGCAGCAGGGGGCCCGAAGATACGCAGTATTTT; CDR3aa: CASSRGPEDTQYF
abundance: -; j_gene: TRBJ2-3; d_gene: -; v_gene: TRBV7-8; CDR3nt: TGTGCCAGCAGCTTAGATCCAGGGGGCTGGGGGGGTCAAACAGATACGCAGTATTTT; CDR3aa: CASSLDPGGWGGQTDTQYF
abundance: -; j_gene: TRBJ2-7; d_gene: -; v_gene: TRBV13; CDR3nt: TGTGCCAGCAGCCCCAGACAGGAATCCTCCTACGAGCAGTACTTC; CDR3aa: CASSPRQESSYEQYF
abundance: -; j_gene: TRBJ2-7; d_gene: TRBD1; v_gene: TRBV28; CDR3nt: TGTGCCAGCAGTACCGGGACAGACAGCTCCTACGAGCAGTACTTC; CDR3aa: CASSTGTDSSYEQYF
abundance: -; j_gene: TRBJ2-7; d_gene: TRBD1; v_gene: TRBV6-1; CDR3nt: TGTGCCAGCAATCGACAGGGGACCTACGAGCAGTACTTC; CDR3aa: CASNRQGTYEQYF
abundance: once; j_gene: TRBJ1-2; d_gene: -; v_gene: TRBV30; CDR3nt: TGTGCCTGGAGTGTGGGCCAGCAGCGCTACACCTTC; CDR3aa: CAWSVGQQRYTF
abundance: -; j_gene: TRBJ2-5; d_gene: TRBD2; v_gene: TRBV5-5; CDR3nt: TGTGCCAGCAGCGAAATAGCGGGAGGGCCGTTGGAAAAGACCCAGTACTTC; CDR3aa: CASSEIAGGPLEKTQYF
abundance: -; j_gene: TRBJ1-2; d_gene: -; v_gene: TRBV30; CDR3nt: TGTGCCTGGAGTGTGGACAGTTATGGCTACACCTTC; CDR3aa: CAWSVDSYGYTF
abundance: once; j_gene: TRBJ2-7; d_gene: TRBD1; v_gene: TRBV29-1; CDR3nt: TGCAGCGTTGAAGGGGGGGACAGGGGGCGAAACGAGCAGTACTTC; CDR3aa: CSVEGGDRGRNEQYF
abundance: -; j_gene: TRBJ1-5; d_gene: -; v_gene: TRBV2; CDR3nt: TGTGCCAGCAGTGCCGGGCAGGGCACAAATCAGCCCCAGCATTTT; CDR3aa: CASSAGQGTNQPQHF
abundance: -; j_gene: TRBJ2-5; d_gene: -; v_gene: TRBV3-1/TRBV3-2; CDR3nt: TGTGCCAGCAGCCAAGATCTGGGGGGTCGAGAGACCCAGTACTTC; CDR3aa: CASSQDLGGRETQYF
abundance: -; j_gene: TRBJ1-1; d_gene: TRBD1; v_gene: TRBV19; CDR3nt: TGTGCCTCGGGACAGGGGAACACTGAAGCTTTCTTT; CDR3aa: CASGQGNTEAFF
abundance: -; j_gene: TRBJ1-2; d_gene: -; v_gene: TRBV28; CDR3nt: TGTGCCAGCAGGGCTTCTCGGGGGGCGGTTGATGGCTACACCTTC; CDR3aa: CASRASRGAVDGYTF
abundance: -; j_gene: TRBJ1-1; d_gene: -; v_gene: TRBV4-1; CDR3nt: TGCGCCAGCAGCCAAGTTCCGGACAGCAAGAACACTGAAGCTTTCTTT; CDR3aa: CASSQVPDSKNTEAFF
abundance: -; j_gene: TRBJ2-3; d_gene: TRBD1; v_gene: TRBV2; CDR3nt: TGTGCCAGCAACCTCGTGACAGGGAGCGCAGATACGCAGTATTTT; CDR3aa: CASNLVTGSADTQYF
abundance: once; j_gene: TRBJ1-1; d_gene: -; v_gene: TRBV11-2; CDR3nt: TGTGCCAGCAGCTTCGTGGGGGGGGATACTGAAGCTTTCTTT; CDR3aa: CASSFVGGDTEAFF
abundance: -; j_gene: TRBJ1-1; d_gene: -; v_gene: TRBV6-2/TRBV6-3; CDR3nt: TGTGCCAGCAGTTACAGAGGCGGAACCAAAGAAGCTTTCTTT; CDR3aa: CASSYRGGTKEAFF
abundance: -; j_gene: TRBJ1-1; d_gene: -; v_gene: TRBV5-8; CDR3nt: TGTGCCAGCAGCCTAAACTCCCTGACTACTGAAGCTTTCTTT; CDR3aa: CASSLNSLTTEAFF
abundance: few; j_gene: TRBJ1-5; d_gene: -; v_gene: TRBV14; CDR3nt: TGTGCCAGCAGCCAGGGCGGGGGTCCCAATCAGCCCCAGCATTTT; CDR3aa: CASSQGGGPNQPQHF
abundance: -; j_gene: TRBJ2-1; d_gene: TRBD2; v_gene: TRBV18; CDR3nt: TGTGCCAGCTCACCAGGTGACGGGACTAGCGGGTCGGGTGAGCAGTTCTTC; CDR3aa: CASSPGDGTSGSGEQFF
abundance: once; j_gene: TRBJ2-1; d_gene: TRBD2; v_gene: TRBV15; CDR3nt: TGTGCCACCAGCAGTCAACTAGCGGCCCCTGGGAATGAGCAGTTCTTC; CDR3aa: CATSSQLAAPGNEQFF
abundance: -; j_gene: TRBJ2-1; d_gene: TRBD1; v_gene: TRBV6-2/TRBV6-3; CDR3nt: TGTGCCAGCAGTCCACCTCCGGGACAGGTTCTGTCGAAGCAGTTCTTC; CDR3aa: CASSPPPGQVLSKQFF
abundance: -; j_gene: TRBJ2-1; d_gene: TRBD2; v_gene: TRBV7-9; CDR3nt: TGTGCCTATACGGGACTAGCGGGAGAGTGGCTCTACAATGAGCAGTTCTTC; CDR3aa: CAYTGLAGEWLYNEQFF
abundance: few; j_gene: TRBJ2-2; d_gene: TRBD1; v_gene: TRBV7-9; CDR3nt: TGTGCCAGCAGCGCCCGGGACAGCACCGGGGAGCTGTTTTTT; CDR3aa: CASSARDSTGELFF
abundance: -; j_gene: TRBJ2-1; d_gene: TRBD1; v_gene: TRBV7-9; CDR3nt: TGTGCCAGCAGCCCTCGGACAGGGAGCTCCTACAATGAGCAGTTCTTC; CDR3aa: CASSPRTGSSYNEQFF
abundance: -; j_gene: TRBJ1-2; d_gene: -; v_gene: TRBV2; CDR3nt: TGTGCCAGCACGTCGGGGGTTTACAACTATGGCTACACCTTC; CDR3aa: CASTSGVYNYGYTF
abundance: -; j_gene: TRBJ2-5; d_gene: TRBD2; v_gene: TRBV5-5; CDR3nt: TGTGCCAGCAGTTACCGGGGGGTGGAAGAGACCCAGTACTTC; CDR3aa: CASSYRGVEETQYF
abundance: -; j_gene: TRBJ2-3; d_gene: TRBD2; v_gene: TRBV28; CDR3nt: TGTGCCAGCAGTTTATCCACCTCCGGGACTAGCGGGAGAGGGGTGGGCACAGATACGCAGTATTTT; CDR3aa: CASSLSTSGTSGRGVGTDTQYF
abundance: few; j_gene: TRBJ2-7; d_gene: -; v_gene: TRBV5-8; CDR3nt: TGTGCCAGCAGCCCGGGACTGAACGAGCAGTACTTC; CDR3aa: CASSPGLNEQYF
abundance: -; j_gene: TRBJ2-2; d_gene: -; v_gene: TRBV7-2; CDR3nt: TGTGCCAGCAGCTCCATGCCCAGCAGGGCGAACACCGGGGAGCTGTTTTTT; CDR3aa: CASSSMPSRANTGELFF
abundance: -; j_gene: TRBJ2-1; d_gene: TRBD2; v_gene: TRBV11-2; CDR3nt: TGTGCCAGCAGCACTTTTAGCGGGACGACGTCCTACAATGAGCAGTTCTTC; CDR3aa: CASSTFSGTTSYNEQFF
abundance: -; j_gene: TRBJ2-1; d_gene: -; v_gene: TRBV13; CDR3nt: TGTGCCCCTACATGGCGAGGGAGCTCCTACAATGAGCAGTTCTTC; CDR3aa: CAPTWRGSSYNEQFF
abundance: once; j_gene: TRBJ2-5; d_gene: TRBD1; v_gene: TRBV18; CDR3nt: TGTGCCAGCTCACCACTTCCCTCCCAGGGGGCGCGGGAGACCCAGTACTTC; CDR3aa: CASSPLPSQGARETQYF
abundance: -; j_gene: TRBJ2-1; d_gene: TRBD2; v_gene: TRBV11-2; CDR3nt: TGTGCCAGCAGCACGACTAGCGGGAGCTACAATGAGCAGTTCTTC; CDR3aa: CASSTTSGSYNEQFF
abundance: -; j_gene: TRBJ1-2; d_gene: TRBD1; v_gene: TRBV15; CDR3nt: TGTGCCACCAGCAGGGCAGTTGGGACAGCTAACTATGGCTACACCTTC; CDR3aa: CATSRAVGTANYGYTF
abundance: -; j_gene: TRBJ2-3; d_gene: -; v_gene: TRBV7-2; CDR3nt: TGTGCCAGCAGCTTAGCATCGACAACTAGCACAGATACGCAGTATTTT; CDR3aa: CASSLASTTSTDTQYF
abundance: -; j_gene: TRBJ1-1; d_gene: TRBD1; v_gene: TRBV25-1; CDR3nt: TGTGCCAGCAGTGATTCGGGACAGGGGAACACTGAAGCTTTCTTT; CDR3aa: CASSDSGQGNTEAFF
abundance: -; j_gene: TRBJ2-5; d_gene: -; v_gene: TRBV9; CDR3nt: TGTGCCAGCAGCGTAGATGACAGAGTGGCCCAGTACTTC; CDR3aa: CASSVDDRVAQYF
abundance: -; j_gene: TRBJ2-5; d_gene: TRBD1; v_gene: TRBV30; CDR3nt: TGTGCCTGGAGCAAGACAGGGAACCAAGAGACCCAGTACTTC; CDR3aa: CAWSKTGNQETQYF
abundance: -; j_gene: TRBJ2-2; d_gene: -; v_gene: TRBV7-9; CDR3nt: TGTGCCAGCAGCACTCGAGGGCCCTCCGGGGAGCTGTTTTTT; CDR3aa: CASSTRGPSGELFF
abundance: once; j_gene: TRBJ2-7; d_gene: TRBD2; v_gene: TRBV28; CDR3nt: TGTGCCAGCACTCGGCTAGCGGGGAGCTCCTACGAGCAGTACTTC; CDR3aa: CASTRLAGSSYEQYF
abundance: -; j_gene: TRBJ2-1; d_gene: TRBD2; v_gene: TRBV5-8; CDR3nt: TGTGCCAGCAGCTTGCGAGCGGGAGGTTACAATGAGCAGTTCTTC; CDR3aa: CASSLRAGGYNEQFF
abundance: -; j_gene: TRBJ1-3; d_gene: -; v_gene: TRBV5-1; CDR3nt: TGCGCCAGCAGCTTACAGGAGAATGATGGAAACACCATATATTTT; CDR3aa: CASSLQENDGNTIYF
abundance: -; j_gene: TRBJ2-1; d_gene: -; v_gene: TRBV6-6; CDR3nt: TGTGCCAGCAGTCCCAGGTTGGGGGGCAATGAGCAGTTCTTC; CDR3aa: CASSPRLGGNEQFF
abundance: -; j_gene: TRBJ2-7; d_gene: TRBD1; v_gene: TRBV6-1; CDR3nt: TGTGCCAGCAGTGAACAGGATGGACAGGGTCACGAGCAGTACTTC; CDR3aa: CASSEQDGQGHEQYF
abundance: -; j_gene: TRBJ2-1; d_gene: TRBD2; v_gene: TRBV5-1; CDR3nt: TGCGCCAGCAGCCTCGGGACTAGCTTCAATGAGCAGTTCTTC; CDR3aa: CASSLGTSFNEQFF